This T cell receptor beta chain is from a study of a mutant IDH1 vaccine in newly diagnosed glioma. Background on the study: Across weeks 1, 3, 5, 7, 11, 15, 19 and 23, patients received a vaccination each time, eight in all. Patients began vaccination 4-6 weeks after radiotherapy alone, or with temozolomide cycles.

Clones were read by immunoSEQ multiplex PCR, and TCRdb kept only the in-frame ones, dropping some. The sample lists some 60,000 clones; 80% to 90% were seen once. Notes on this clone: Antigen specificity is unknown.

Time point meaning: week 5, during vaccination. The content of each vaccine dose was 300 ug of mutant IDH1 20-mer peptide, and topical imiquimod accompanied it. Study observations and caveats: Induction of immune responses by the vaccine occurred in about 92% of patients.

V gave up 7 bases and J gave up 5 bases; unmatched junction bases: 9. Per the germline V gene, CDR1 is ENHRY and CDR2 is SYGVKD. The CDR3 loop spans 14 amino acids. This clonotype was obtained from a woman in her thirties or forties with glioma. The sample in question was PBMCs, obtained from a glioma patient whose treatment included an IDH1 peptide vaccine. V is TRBV10-3 and J is TRBJ2-7; the match to TRBD1 covers 9 bases. The CDR3 loop reads CAINKKGQGDEQYF. For the CDR3, the DNA is TGTGCCATCAATAAGAAGGGACAGGGAGACGAGCAGTACTTC.